This TCR beta chain came from a study of shared clonotypes between healthy human individuals. Overall study context: The donors, two women and three men, were aged 18 to 49. Three CD4 naive, three CD4 memory, two CD8 naive and one CD8 memory plate were used per donor.

Findings of the study overall: The study generally estimated greater richness for naive than memory subsets.

Details on this clone: The antigen remains unidentified.

Naivety among CD8 cells was defined by CD45RO negativity and positive CCR7 selection, thereby excluding terminally differentiated effector memory CD45RA+ cells. Some clones are missing from TCRdb's copy, which holds only in-frame ones; the method was immunoSEQ multiplex PCR. The sample shows about 2.1 million clones, around 93% of them seen only once. The specimen was naive CD8+ T cells from PBMCs. The clonotype comes from a man between 18 and 29 years old in good health. Some clones in this sample may be carry-over from other donors' samples.

CDR3 sequence (DNA): TGTGCCAGCAGCTCTAAAGGGACGGTCAACAATGAGCAGTTCTTC. It codes for CASSSKGTVNNEQFF. This sequence joins TRBV7-3 and TRBJ2-1, with D tentatively TRBD1 or TRBD2 (5 bases each). CDR3 length: 15 amino acids. Germline V lookup: CDR1 SGHTA, CDR2 FQGTGA. V was shortened by 4 bases and J by 5 bases, with 15 bases between the two germline ends.